What follows are 6 T cell receptor beta chains derived from one specimen sequenced in a study of blood T cell repertoires in COVID-19. Clones were read by immunoSEQ multiplex PCR, and TCRdb kept only the in-frame ones, dropping some. The sample holds fewer than 200,000 clones, over 75% seen once. Sequencing input: peripheral blood. The receptors stem from a man aged 65-85 years with acute or convalescent COVID-19.

V is TRBV5-1 and J is TRBJ2-2, with a tentative D call TRBD1 (6 bases). CDR3 length: 15 residues. Between the trimmed V and J ends, which lost 5 bases and 4 bases, there was a span of 15 bases. Germline-derived CDR1 and CDR2 are SGHRS and YFSETQ. The CDR3 coding sequence is TGCGCCAGCAGACTTCAGACAGGTACCACCGGGGAGCTGTTTTTT. Translating gives CASRLQTGTTGELFF.

The CDR3 nucleotides are TGTGCCAGCAGCTTAGGGACAGGGACCACCGGGGAGCTGTTTTTT. Protein sequence: CASSLGTGTTGELFF. The chain has TRBV7-2 and TRBJ2-2; 8 nucleotides line up with TRBD1. In germline, CDR1 is SGHTA, CDR2 FQGNSA. The V gene end was trimmed by 1 base and the J gene end by 4 bases; junction bases not matched to a gene: 2. The CDR3 spans 15 residues. Full variable domain (rest looked up from reference TRBV7-2 and TRBJ2-2): GAGVSQSPSNKVTEKGKDVELRCDPISGHTALYWYRQSLGQGLEFLIYFQGNSAPDKSGLPSDRFSAERTGGSVSTLTIQRTQQEDSAVYLCASSLGTGTTGELFFGEGSRLTVL.

This clone was seen many times. J is TRBJ2-2 and V is TRBV5-4, with 8 bases matching TRBD2. The CDR3 consists of 17 residues. Unmatched junction bases numbered 11, after V lost 1 base and J lost 6 bases. Germline V gene lookup returns CDR1 SGHNT and CDR2 YYREEE (reference sequence). The CDR3 region is CASSLRLLAGGPGELFF. The CDR3 DNA reads TGTGCCAGCAGCTTGAGGTTGTTGGCGGGAGGTCCCGGGGAGCTGTTTTTT.

The chain recombines TRBV5-4 with TRBJ2-3; 7 bases map to TRBD1. Germline V gives CDR1 SGHNT, CDR2 YYREEE (reference sequence). V shed 3 bases, J shed 4 bases, and the junction held 8 bases outside the gene matches. The CDR3 is 15 amino acids. The CDR3 protein is CASSSSGGPADTQYF. As DNA, the CDR3 is TGTGCCAGCAGCTCTTCAGGGGGTCCCGCAGATACGCAGTATTTT.

The chain links TRBV4-3 to TRBJ1-4, with 7 bases identical to TRBD1. Germline CDR1 and CDR2: LGHNA and YSLEER. This CDR3 is built from 15 residues. After removal of 1 base from V and 8 bases from J, the junction contained 7 bases not matched to a gene. CDR3 in DNA: TGCGCCAGCAGCCAAGGTCAGGGGGTAGACGAAAAACTGTTTTTT. It codes for CASSQGQGVDEKLFF.

The rearrangement joins TRBV12-5 to TRBJ1-2, with TRBD1 as a possible D gene (6 bases). Germline V CDR1 and CDR2: LGHNT, FRNRAP. This CDR3 comprises 13 residues. V lost 8 bases to trimming and J lost 0 bases, with 10 bases between them. DNA of the CDR3: TGTGCTAGTTTACAGGGAGCTAACTATGGCTACACCTTC. Translation: CASLQGANYGYTF.